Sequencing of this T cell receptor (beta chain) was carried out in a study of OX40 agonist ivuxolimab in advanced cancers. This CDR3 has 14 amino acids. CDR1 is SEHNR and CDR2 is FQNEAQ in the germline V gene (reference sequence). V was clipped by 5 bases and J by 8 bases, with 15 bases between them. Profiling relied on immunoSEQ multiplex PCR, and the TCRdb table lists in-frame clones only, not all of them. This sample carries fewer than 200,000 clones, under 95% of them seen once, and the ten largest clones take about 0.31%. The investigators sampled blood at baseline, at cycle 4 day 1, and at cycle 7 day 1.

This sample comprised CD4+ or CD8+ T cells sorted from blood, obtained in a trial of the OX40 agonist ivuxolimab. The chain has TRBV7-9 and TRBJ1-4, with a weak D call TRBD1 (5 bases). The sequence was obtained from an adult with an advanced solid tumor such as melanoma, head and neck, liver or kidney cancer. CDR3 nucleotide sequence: TGTGCCAGCAGCCCTGACAGAGGCGGGGAAAAACTGTTTTTT. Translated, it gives CASSPDRGGEKLFF.